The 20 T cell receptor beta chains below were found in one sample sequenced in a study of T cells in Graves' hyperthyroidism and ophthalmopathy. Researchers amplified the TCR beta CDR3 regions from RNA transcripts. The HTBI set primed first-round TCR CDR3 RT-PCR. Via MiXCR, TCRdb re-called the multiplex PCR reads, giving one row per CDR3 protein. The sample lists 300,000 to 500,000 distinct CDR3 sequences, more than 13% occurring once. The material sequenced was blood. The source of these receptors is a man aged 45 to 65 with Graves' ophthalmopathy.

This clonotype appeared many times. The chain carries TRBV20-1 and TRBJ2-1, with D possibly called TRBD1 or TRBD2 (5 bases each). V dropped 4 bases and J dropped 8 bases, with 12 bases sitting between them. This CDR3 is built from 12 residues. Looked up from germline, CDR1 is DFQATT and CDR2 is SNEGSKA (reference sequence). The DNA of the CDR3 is TGCAGTGCTACACCCGGGGACCATGAGCAGTTCTTC. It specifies CSATPGDHEQFF.

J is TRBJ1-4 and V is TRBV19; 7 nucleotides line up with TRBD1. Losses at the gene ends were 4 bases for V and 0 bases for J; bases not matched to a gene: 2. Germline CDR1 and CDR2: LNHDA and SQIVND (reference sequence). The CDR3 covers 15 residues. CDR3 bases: TGTGCCAGTAGTACCGGGACAGCAACTAATGAAAAACTGTTTTTT. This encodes CASSTGTATNEKLFF.

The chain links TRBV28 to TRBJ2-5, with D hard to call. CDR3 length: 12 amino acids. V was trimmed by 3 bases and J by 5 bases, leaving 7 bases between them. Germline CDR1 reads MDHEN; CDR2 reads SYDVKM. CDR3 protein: CASSFYPETQYF. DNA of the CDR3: TGTGCCAGCAGTTTTTATCCGGAGACCCAGTACTTC. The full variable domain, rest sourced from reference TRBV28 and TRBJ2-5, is DVKVTQSSRYLVKRTGEKVFLECVQDMDHENMFWYRQDPGLGLRLIYFSYDVKMKEKGDIPEGYSVSREKKERFSLILESASTNQTSMYLCASSFYPETQYFGPGTRLLVL.

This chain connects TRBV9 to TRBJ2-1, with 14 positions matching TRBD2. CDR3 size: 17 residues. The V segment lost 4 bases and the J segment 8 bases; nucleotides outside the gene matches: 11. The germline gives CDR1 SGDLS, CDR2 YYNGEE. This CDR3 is CASSSQTGTSGSHEQFF. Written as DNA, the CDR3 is TGTGCCAGCAGCTCACAGACCGGGACTAGCGGGAGTCATGAGCAGTTCTTC.

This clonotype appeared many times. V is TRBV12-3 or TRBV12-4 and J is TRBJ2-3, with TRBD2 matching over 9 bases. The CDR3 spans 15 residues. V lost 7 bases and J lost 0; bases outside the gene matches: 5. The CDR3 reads CASKHSGSSTDTQYF. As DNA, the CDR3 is TGTGCCAGCAAACATAGCGGGAGTAGCACAGATACGCAGTATTTT.

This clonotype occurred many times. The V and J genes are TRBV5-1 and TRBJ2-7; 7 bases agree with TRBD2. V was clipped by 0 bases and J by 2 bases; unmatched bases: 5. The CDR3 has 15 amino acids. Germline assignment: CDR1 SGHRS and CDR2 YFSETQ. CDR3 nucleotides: TGCGCCAGCAGCTTGGTCTCTAGCGGCACCTACGAGCAGTACTTC. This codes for CASSLVSSGTYEQYF.

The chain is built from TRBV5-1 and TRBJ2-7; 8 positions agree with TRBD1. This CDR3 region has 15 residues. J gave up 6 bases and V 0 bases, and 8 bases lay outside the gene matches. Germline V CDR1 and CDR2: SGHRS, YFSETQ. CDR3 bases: TGCGCCAGCAGCTTGGCCTCAGGACAGGGATTCGAGCAGTACTTC. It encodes CASSLASGQGFEQYF.

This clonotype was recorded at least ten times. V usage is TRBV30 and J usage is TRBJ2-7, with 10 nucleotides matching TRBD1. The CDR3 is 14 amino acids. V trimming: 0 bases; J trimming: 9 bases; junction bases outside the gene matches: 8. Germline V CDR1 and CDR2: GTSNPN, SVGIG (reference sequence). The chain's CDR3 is CAWSVLTDRGGQYF. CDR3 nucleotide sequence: TGTGCCTGGAGTGTACTGACGGACAGGGGGGGGCAGTACTTC. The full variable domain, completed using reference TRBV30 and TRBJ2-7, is SQTIHQWPATLVQPVGSPLSLECTVEGTSNPNLYWYRQAAGRGLQLLFYSVGIGQISSEVPQNLSASRPQDRQFILSSKKLLLSDSGFYLCAWSVLTDRGGQYFGPGTRLTVT.

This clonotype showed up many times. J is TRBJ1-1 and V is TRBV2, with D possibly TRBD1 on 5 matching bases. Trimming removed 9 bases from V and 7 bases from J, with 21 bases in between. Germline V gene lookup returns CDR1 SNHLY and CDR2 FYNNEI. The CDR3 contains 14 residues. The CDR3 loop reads CASRESQGISEAFF. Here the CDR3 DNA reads TGTGCCAGTAGAGAATCTCAGGGTATCAGTGAAGCTTTCTTT.

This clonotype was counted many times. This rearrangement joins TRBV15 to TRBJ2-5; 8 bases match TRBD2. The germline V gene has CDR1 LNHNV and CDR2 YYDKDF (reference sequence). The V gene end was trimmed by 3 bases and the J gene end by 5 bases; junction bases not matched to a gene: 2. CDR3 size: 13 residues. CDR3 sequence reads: CATSSSGIETQYF. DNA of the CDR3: TGTGCCACCAGCAGTAGCGGGATCGAGACCCAGTACTTC.

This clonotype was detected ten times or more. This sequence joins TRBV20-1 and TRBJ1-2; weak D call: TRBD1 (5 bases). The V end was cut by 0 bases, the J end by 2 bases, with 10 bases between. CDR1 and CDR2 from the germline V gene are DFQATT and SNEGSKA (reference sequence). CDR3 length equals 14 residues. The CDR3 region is CSARDTGRNYGYTF. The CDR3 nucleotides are TGCAGTGCTAGAGACACGGGACGGAACTATGGCTACACCTTC.

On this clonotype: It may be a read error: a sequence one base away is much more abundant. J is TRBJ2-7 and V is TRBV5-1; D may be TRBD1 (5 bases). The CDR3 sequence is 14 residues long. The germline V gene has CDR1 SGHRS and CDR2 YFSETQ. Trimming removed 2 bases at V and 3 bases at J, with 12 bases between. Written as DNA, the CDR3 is TGCGCCAGCAGCTTCAAGGGGCAGGACTACGAGCAGTACTTC. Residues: CASSFKGQDYEQYF.

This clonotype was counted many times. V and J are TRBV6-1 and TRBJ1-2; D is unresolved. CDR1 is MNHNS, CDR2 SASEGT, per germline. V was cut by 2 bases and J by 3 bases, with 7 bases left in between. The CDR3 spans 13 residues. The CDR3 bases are TGTGCCAGCAGTGAACGGACCGACTATGGCTACACCTTC. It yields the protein CASSERTDYGYTF.

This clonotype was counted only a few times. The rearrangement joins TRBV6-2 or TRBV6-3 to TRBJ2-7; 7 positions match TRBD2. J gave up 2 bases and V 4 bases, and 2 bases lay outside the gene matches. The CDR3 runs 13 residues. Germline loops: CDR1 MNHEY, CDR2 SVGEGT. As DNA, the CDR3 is TGTGCCAGCAGTTGGGACTACCCCTACGAGCAGTACTTC. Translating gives CASSWDYPYEQYF.

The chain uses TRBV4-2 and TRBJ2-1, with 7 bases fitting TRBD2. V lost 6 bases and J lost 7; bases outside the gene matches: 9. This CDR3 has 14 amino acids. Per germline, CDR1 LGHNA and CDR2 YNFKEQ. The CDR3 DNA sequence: TGTGCCAGCAGACCCCCGGGACTACAAAATGAGCAGTTCTTC. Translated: CASRPPGLQNEQFF.

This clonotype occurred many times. The DNA of the CDR3 is TGTGCCAGCAGCTTAGAGGATGAGGAGCAGTTCTTC. Its protein is CASSLEDEEQFF. V gene TRBV11-3 combines with J gene TRBJ2-1; no clear D gene. The germline CDR1 and CDR2 sequences are SGHNT and YENEEA. Trimming took off 0 bases at V and 10 bases at J, with 7 bases between the two ends. CDR3 size: 12 residues.

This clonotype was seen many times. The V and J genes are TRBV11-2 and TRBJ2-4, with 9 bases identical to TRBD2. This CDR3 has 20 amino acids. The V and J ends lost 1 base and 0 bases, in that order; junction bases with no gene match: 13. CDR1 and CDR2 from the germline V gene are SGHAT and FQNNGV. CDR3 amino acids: CASSLGSGRSNGKAKNIQYF. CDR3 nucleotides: TGTGCCAGCAGCTTAGGGAGCGGGAGGTCCAATGGTAAAGCCAAAAACATTCAGTACTTC.

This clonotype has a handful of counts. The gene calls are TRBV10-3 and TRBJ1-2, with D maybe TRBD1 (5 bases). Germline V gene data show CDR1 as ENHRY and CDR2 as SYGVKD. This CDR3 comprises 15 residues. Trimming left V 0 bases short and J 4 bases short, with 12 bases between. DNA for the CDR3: TGTGCCATCAGTGAGTCGGGGGAGGCGGGCTATGGCTACACCTTC. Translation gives CAISESGEAGYGYTF.

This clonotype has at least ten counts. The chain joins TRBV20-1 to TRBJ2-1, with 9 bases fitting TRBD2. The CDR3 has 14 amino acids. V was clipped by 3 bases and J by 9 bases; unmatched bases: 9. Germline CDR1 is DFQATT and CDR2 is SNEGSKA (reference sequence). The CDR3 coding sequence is TGCAGTGCTAGTATGGCGGGGGGGGATAGTGAGCAGTTCTTC. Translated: CSASMAGGDSEQFF.

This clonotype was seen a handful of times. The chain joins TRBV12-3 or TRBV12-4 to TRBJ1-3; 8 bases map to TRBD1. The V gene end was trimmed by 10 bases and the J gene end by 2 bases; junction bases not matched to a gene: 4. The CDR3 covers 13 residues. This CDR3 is CATPDRAGNTIYF. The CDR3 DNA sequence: TGTGCCACCCCGGACAGGGCTGGAAACACCATATATTTT.